These T cell receptor beta chains were read from a single sample in a study of human T cells and chemical hapten exposure. MiXCR, applied by TCRdb to the RACE reads, yields one record per CDR3 protein. There are some 200,000 distinct CDR3 sequences in the sample; around 20% occur only once, and about 7% lies in the top ten. The sample in question was whole blood, obtained in connection with sensitization to the hapten diphenylcyclopropenone (DPC). Receptor source: a woman aged 45-59 years with alopecia areata. Some clones in this sample may be carry-over from other donors' samples. Both conserved end residues are part of each CDR3. Each record gives: J gene, clone size, D gene, V gene, CDR3 protein, CDR3 DNA. The D gene is left open where the match is weak. Expanded clones get a size class; other rows say once, few or many, or leave the size out.

TRBJ1-1 | few | . | TRBV6-5 | CASSSTERGTEAFF | TGTGCCAGCAGTTCGACAGAGAGGGGCACTGAAGCTTTCTTT
TRBJ2-1 | many | TRBD2 | TRBV14 | CASSRAGAVNEQFF | TGTGCCAGCAGCCGGGCGGGAGCCGTCAATGAGCAGTTCTTC
TRBJ2-7 | few | TRBD1 | TRBV27 | CASSFDRAPYEQYF | TGTGCCAGCAGTTTTGACAGGGCCCCCTACGAGCAGTACTTC
TRBJ2-7 | . | TRBD1 | TRBV10-1 | CASSSDRGRYEQYF | TGCGCCAGCAGCTCCGACAGGGGCCGCTACGAGCAGTACTTC
TRBJ2-5 | . | . | TRBV29-1 | CSVSLGQETQYF | TGCAGCGTTAGTCTGGGGCAAGAGACCCAGTACTTC
TRBJ2-3 | few | . | TRBV11-2 | CASSLQVGFTDTQYF | TGTGCCAGCAGCTTACAAGTAGGATTCACAGATACGCAGTATTTT
TRBJ2-7 | . | . | TRBV11-2 | CASSSPRGGGEQYF | TGTGCCAGCAGCTCTCCCCGGGGAGGAGGGGAGCAGTACTTC
TRBJ2-3 | . | TRBD1 | TRBV7-2 | CASSLVPTGGMSTDTQYF | TGTGCCAGCAGCTTAGTTCCGACAGGGGGAATGAGCACAGATACGCAGTATTTT
TRBJ2-1 | once | TRBD2 | TRBV27 | CASSPPWTSVNEQFF | TGTGCCAGCAGTCCGCCGTGGACTAGCGTTAATGAGCAGTTCTTC
TRBJ2-1 | . | TRBD1 | TRBV7-9 | CASSSATGWFNEQFF | TGTGCCAGCAGCTCTGCGACAGGGTGGTTCAATGAGCAGTTCTTC
TRBJ1-1 | . | TRBD1 | TRBV6-5 | CASNRDRVNTEAFF | TGTGCCAGCAATCGGGACAGGGTGAACACTGAAGCTTTCTTT
TRBJ2-3 | few | . | TRBV29-1 | CSVIPQRSTDTQYF | TGCAGCGTCATCCCCCAGCGGAGCACAGATACGCAGTATTTT
TRBJ2-3 | . | . | TRBV5-1 | CASSSRTDYTDTQYF | TGCGCCAGCAGCTCCCGGACAGACTACACAGATACGCAGTATTTT